Listed here are 2 T cell receptor beta chains from one sample, sequenced in a study of CD8 T cells in ankylosing spondylitis. TCRdb used MiXCR to reprocess the 5' RACE reads, holding one entry per CDR3 protein. The data show under 250,000 distinct CDR3 sequences, 25% to 30% seen once. Source material: blood, either unsorted or a sorted T cell fraction (not recorded which). These receptors were obtained from a male donor with ankylosing spondylitis or in good health (not recorded which).

The rearrangement uses TRBV6-5 and TRBJ2-3; D is uncertain. V lost 3 bases to trimming and J lost 1 base, with 8 bases between them. Germline CDR1 is MNHEY and CDR2 is SVGAGI. This CDR3 region has 14 residues. CDR3 sequence reads: CASSYGERTDTQYF. CDR3 coding DNA: TGTGCCAGCAGTTATGGGGAACGCACAGATACGCAGTATTTT.

This clonotype has a count of ten or more. The genes are TRBV7-2 and TRBJ2-2; D perhaps matches TRBD2 (5 bases). Germline V gene lookup returns CDR1 SGHTA and CDR2 FQGNSA. Deletions cut 2 bases from V and 6 bases from J, with 16 bases between. This CDR3 has 16 residues. The CDR3 coding sequence is TGTGCCAGCAGCTTATTCTGGCCGGGGATGGCCGGGGAGCTGTTTTTT. Translated, it gives CASSLFWPGMAGELFF.